The present TCR beta chain was sequenced within a study of T-cell memory formation after mild COVID-19. The ends lost 5 bases at V and 11 bases at J; junction bases unmatched: 16. This CDR3 comprises 14 residues. Germline lookup yields CDR1 SQVTM and CDR2 ANQGSEA. The sample holds a few counts of this clonotype. TCR alpha and TCR beta cDNA libraries carrying sample barcodes and UMIs were produced by 5'RACE using constant-segment primers. TCRdb ran MiXCR on the 5' RACE reads and lists one entry per CDR3 protein. Altogether around 320,000 distinct CDR3 sequences are present, approximately 19% being singletons, with the ten largest covering more than 20%.

This rearrangement joins TRBV29-1 to TRBJ1-1; 8 bases are a match to TRBD1. The clonotype originates from a man aged 18 to 29 who had mild COVID-19 (a few samples of this study predate the infection). Cell type and time point are not known. Material for sequencing was PBMCs or a T cell subset sorted from them (not recorded which). The CDR3 DNA is TGCAGCGTTCCCCCGGGGGGGACAGGAACGTCGGCTTTCTTT. The encoded protein is CSVPPGGTGTSAFF.